This T cell receptor beta chain emerged from a study of blood T cell repertoires in COVID-19. Study at large: Some COVID-19 samples were acute and others convalescent; all came from the United States, Italy and Spain.

The germline gives CDR1 SEHNR, CDR2 FQNEAQ (reference sequence). Trimming took off 2 bases at V and 6 bases at J, with 14 bases between the two ends. The CDR3 has 16 amino acids. TCRdb's copy holds only in-frame clones and misses some; the assay was immunoSEQ multiplex PCR. The table lists 300,000 to 500,000 clones, roughly 90% of them singletons. Participant ages covered roughly 18 to 89 years across 24 US areas. Cohort allocation depended upon clinical history that participants reported. This receptor was taken from a woman in her twenties or thirties with acute COVID-19. Sequences were obtained from PBMCs or T cells enriched from blood (not recorded which). The chain links TRBV7-9 to TRBJ1-6; TRBD1 is a possible D gene (6 bases). This chain's CDR3 is CASSLLGAWGNSPLHF. The CDR3 bases are TGTGCCAGCAGCTTATTGGGGGCGTGGGGTAATTCACCCCTCCACTTT.